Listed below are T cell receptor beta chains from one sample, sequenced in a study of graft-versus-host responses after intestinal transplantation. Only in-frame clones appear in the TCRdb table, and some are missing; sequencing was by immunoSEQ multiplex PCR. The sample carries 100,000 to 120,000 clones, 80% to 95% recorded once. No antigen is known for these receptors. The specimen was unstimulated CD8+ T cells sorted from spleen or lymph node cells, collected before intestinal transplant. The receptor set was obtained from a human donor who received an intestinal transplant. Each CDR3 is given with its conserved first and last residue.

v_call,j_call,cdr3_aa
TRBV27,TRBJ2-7,CASSYRGSYEQYF
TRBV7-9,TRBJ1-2,CASSSATGGSNYGYTF
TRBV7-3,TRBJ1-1,CASSAGPPGTEAFF
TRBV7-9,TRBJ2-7,CASSDSYEQYF
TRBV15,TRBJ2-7,CATSRDVSSAREQYF
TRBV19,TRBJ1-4,CASSYFLGVGEKLFF
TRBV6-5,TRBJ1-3,CASSYGTLSGNTIYF
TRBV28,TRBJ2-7,CASSPSDRGIDEQYF
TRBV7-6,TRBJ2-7,CASSLGSGPSYEQYF
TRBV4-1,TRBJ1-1,CASSLPRGQGDRNTEAFF
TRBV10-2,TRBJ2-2,CASSEFGQGTGELFF
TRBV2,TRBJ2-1,CASSSRPTGNEQFF
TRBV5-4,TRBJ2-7,CASSGPQGNEQYF
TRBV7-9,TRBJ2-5,CASSPESEETQYF
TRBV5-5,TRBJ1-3,CASSGMNGNTIYF
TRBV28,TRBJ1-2,CASSPPERQGLDGYTF
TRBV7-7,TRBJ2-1,CASSLRVAGTPQFF
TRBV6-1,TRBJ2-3,CASSDKGFRQYF
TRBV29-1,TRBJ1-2,CSVYLGHKDGYTF
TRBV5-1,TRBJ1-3,CASSLEDPGNTIYF
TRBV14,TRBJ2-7,CASSQGRGRAYEQYF
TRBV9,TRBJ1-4,CASSGTGHATNEKLFF
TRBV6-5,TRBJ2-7,CASSYGPPVSYEQYF
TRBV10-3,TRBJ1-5,CAISELGQNQPQHF
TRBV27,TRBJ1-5,CASSSRGSQPQHF
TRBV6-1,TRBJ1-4,CASYRQGLTYEKLFF
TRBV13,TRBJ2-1,CASTGGRRTYNEQFF
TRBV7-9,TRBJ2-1,CASSFSGLAGLNEQFF
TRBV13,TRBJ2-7,CASSIRTGNYEQYF
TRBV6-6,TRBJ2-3,CASSYLGGRGTDTQYF
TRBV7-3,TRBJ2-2,CASSLTAGGYTGELFF
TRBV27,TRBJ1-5,CASSLSLGIQPQHF
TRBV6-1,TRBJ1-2,CASIGGYGYTF
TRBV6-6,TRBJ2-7,CASSYGPYEQYF
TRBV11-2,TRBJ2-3,CASSLSPGGSTDTQYF
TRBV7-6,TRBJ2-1,CASSLQLAASSYNEQFF
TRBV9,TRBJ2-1,CASSVVANSYNEQFF
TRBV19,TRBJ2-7,CASSVAGGKIYEQYF
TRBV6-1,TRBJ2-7,CASSARDSPYEQYF